This TCR beta chain was sequenced in a study of shared clonotypes between healthy human individuals. Study in general: Researchers assigned three CD4 naive, three CD4 memory, two CD8 naive and one CD8 memory plate to each donor.

Profiling relied on immunoSEQ multiplex PCR, and the TCRdb table lists in-frame clones only, not all of them. The sample lists roughly 2 million clones, approximately 95% occurring once. Naive CD8 cells were CD45RO-negative, positively selected for CCR7, excluding terminally differentiated effector memory CD45RA+ cells. The CDR3 runs 16 residues. V lost 5 bases and J lost 1, with 16 bases in between. Germline CDR1 SEHNR, CDR2 FQNEAQ (reference sequence). Sequencing was performed on naive CD8+ T cells sorted from blood. The source is a man younger than 30 in good health. This chain uses TRBV7-9 with TRBJ2-3, with D tentatively TRBD1 (8 bases). The CDR3 nucleotides are TGTGCCAGCAGCACCTTTACAGGGGGGGGCACAGATACGCAGTATTTT. It encodes CASSTFTGGGTDTQYF.